This is a list of T cell receptor beta chains from one sample in a study of CD8 T cells in ankylosing spondylitis. TCRdb reprocessed the 5' RACE reads with MiXCR, giving one entry per CDR3 protein. The sample gives around 890,000 distinct CDR3 sequences, over 9.5% of which show up once; less than 0.65% is in the top ten. The specimen sequenced was blood, either unsorted or a sorted T cell fraction (not recorded which). The receptors come from a male donor with ankylosing spondylitis. Each CDR3 is given with its conserved first and last residue. Fields, in order: J gene, D gene, clone size, V gene, CDR3 protein, CDR3 DNA. The D gene is left open where the match is weak. For some rows the clone size is stated as once, few or many, or as a class when expanded; others skip it.

j_gene: TRBJ2-5
d_gene: -
abundance: few
v_gene: TRBV20-1
CDR3aa: CSALDFGQETQYF
CDR3nt: TGCAGTGCCCTGGACTTCGGCCAAGAGACCCAGTACTTC

j_gene: TRBJ1-1
d_gene: -
abundance: -
v_gene: TRBV6-5
CDR3aa: CASSYFGRDAFF
CDR3nt: TGTGCCAGCAGTTACTTCGGCAGGGACGCTTTCTTT

j_gene: TRBJ2-1
d_gene: -
abundance: few
v_gene: TRBV29-1
CDR3aa: CSVVSKNEQFF
CDR3nt: TGCAGCGTTGTCAGCAAGAATGAGCAGTTCTTC

j_gene: TRBJ1-2
d_gene: -
abundance: few
v_gene: TRBV20-1
CDR3aa: CSVAARGTYGYTF
CDR3nt: TGCAGTGTGGCCGCTCGGGGCACCTATGGCTACACCTTC

j_gene: TRBJ1-5
d_gene: -
abundance: -
v_gene: TRBV19
CDR3aa: CASSALGPVRPQHF
CDR3nt: TGTGCCAGTAGTGCCTTAGGCCCCGTACGGCCCCAGCATTTT

j_gene: TRBJ2-7
d_gene: -
abundance: -
v_gene: TRBV28
CDR3aa: CASSLPLDGEQYF
CDR3nt: TGTGCCAGCAGTTTACCGCTGGACGGGGAGCAGTACTTC

j_gene: TRBJ1-1
d_gene: -
abundance: -
v_gene: TRBV20-1
CDR3aa: CSAITFLNTEAFF
CDR3nt: TGCAGTGCGATAACATTTTTGAACACTGAAGCTTTCTTT

j_gene: TRBJ1-2
d_gene: -
abundance: few
v_gene: TRBV6-5
CDR3aa: CASSYGSGVGYTF
CDR3nt: TGTGCCAGCAGTTACGGTTCAGGGGTTGGCTACACCTTC

j_gene: TRBJ1-1
d_gene: -
abundance: -
v_gene: TRBV9
CDR3aa: CASSAPGGEAFF
CDR3nt: TGTGCCAGCAGCGCCCCGGGGGGGGAAGCTTTCTTT

j_gene: TRBJ2-3
d_gene: TRBD2
abundance: few
v_gene: TRBV4-2
CDR3aa: CASSQRGGGSDTQYF
CDR3nt: TGTGCCAGCAGCCAACGGGGGGGCGGGTCAGATACGCAGTATTTT

j_gene: TRBJ1-2
d_gene: TRBD1
abundance: -
v_gene: TRBV3-1
CDR3aa: CASSHLDRTGYGYTF
CDR3nt: TGTGCCAGCAGCCACCTGGACAGGACGGGCTATGGCTACACCTTC

j_gene: TRBJ2-3
d_gene: -
abundance: many
v_gene: TRBV6-5
CDR3aa: CASSYRSADTQYF
CDR3nt: TGTGCCAGCAGTTACAGGTCAGCAGATACGCAGTATTTT

j_gene: TRBJ2-7
d_gene: TRBD1
abundance: -
v_gene: TRBV6-1
CDR3aa: CASRRGQGQYEQYF
CDR3nt: TGTGCCAGCAGGAGGGGACAGGGTCAGTACGAGCAGTACTTC

j_gene: TRBJ1-1
d_gene: -
abundance: -
v_gene: TRBV4-2
CDR3aa: CASGRVEVFTEAFF
CDR3nt: TGTGCCAGCGGACGTGTCGAGGTTTTCACTGAAGCTTTCTTT

j_gene: TRBJ1-1
d_gene: TRBD1
abundance: many
v_gene: TRBV7-2
CDR3aa: CASSLALTGGHTEAFF
CDR3nt: TGTGCCAGCAGCTTAGCGTTGACAGGGGGCCACACTGAAGCTTTCTTT

j_gene: TRBJ1-5
d_gene: -
abundance: few
v_gene: TRBV20-1
CDR3aa: CSARPYYSNQPQHF
CDR3nt: TGCAGTGCTAGACCTTACTATAGCAATCAGCCCCAGCATTTT

j_gene: TRBJ2-2
d_gene: -
abundance: few
v_gene: TRBV7-3
CDR3aa: CASSPSRRTGELFF
CDR3nt: TGTGCCAGCAGCCCCAGCCGACGGACCGGGGAGCTGTTTTTT

j_gene: TRBJ2-3
d_gene: TRBD2
abundance: -
v_gene: TRBV24-1
CDR3aa: CATSDWTSGVTDTQYF
CDR3nt: TGTGCCACCAGTGATTGGACTAGCGGCGTCACAGATACGCAGTATTTT

j_gene: TRBJ1-4
d_gene: -
abundance: many
v_gene: TRBV20-1
CDR3aa: CSARVRGLSEKLFF
CDR3nt: TGCAGTGCTAGAGTAAGAGGTCTCAGCGAAAAACTGTTTTTT

j_gene: TRBJ2-7
d_gene: TRBD2
abundance: -
v_gene: TRBV6-1
CDR3aa: CASRIAGGLDEQYF
CDR3nt: TGTGCCAGCCGGATAGCGGGAGGCTTGGACGAGCAGTACTTC

j_gene: TRBJ2-1
d_gene: TRBD2
abundance: -
v_gene: TRBV20-1
CDR3aa: CSAREPSGGYYNEQFF
CDR3nt: TGCAGTGCTAGAGAACCTAGCGGGGGGTACTACAATGAGCAGTTCTTC

j_gene: TRBJ1-2
d_gene: TRBD1
abundance: many
v_gene: TRBV4-2
CDR3aa: CASSHEQGARRYGYTF
CDR3nt: TGTGCCAGCAGCCACGAACAGGGGGCTAGGCGCTATGGCTACACCTTC

j_gene: TRBJ1-2
d_gene: TRBD1
abundance: -
v_gene: TRBV5-1
CDR3aa: CASSFVQGARYNGYTF
CDR3nt: TGCGCCAGCAGCTTCGTACAGGGGGCGAGGTACAATGGCTACACCTTC

j_gene: TRBJ2-1
d_gene: -
abundance: -
v_gene: TRBV24-1
CDR3aa: CATSDLAALPGESYNEQFF
CDR3nt: TGTGCCACCAGTGATTTAGCCGCTCTGCCTGGGGAATCCTACAATGAGCAGTTCTTC

j_gene: TRBJ2-1
d_gene: -
abundance: -
v_gene: TRBV7-9
CDR3aa: CASSLAPQGYNEQFF
CDR3nt: TGTGCCAGCAGCCTAGCCCCCCAGGGCTACAATGAGCAGTTCTTC

j_gene: TRBJ1-1
d_gene: -
abundance: few
v_gene: TRBV18
CDR3aa: CASSPSTEAFF
CDR3nt: TGTGCCAGCTCACCGTCCACTGAAGCTTTCTTT

j_gene: TRBJ2-3
d_gene: TRBD1
abundance: -
v_gene: TRBV20-1
CDR3aa: CSARDLTGADTQYF
CDR3nt: TGCAGTGCTAGAGATCTGACAGGGGCAGATACGCAGTATTTT

j_gene: TRBJ2-5
d_gene: -
abundance: many
v_gene: TRBV10-3
CDR3aa: CAISARSETQYF
CDR3nt: TGTGCCATCAGTGCCAGATCGGAGACCCAGTACTTC

j_gene: TRBJ2-3
d_gene: TRBD2
abundance: many
v_gene: TRBV12-3/TRBV12-4
CDR3aa: CASSSRVAGELDTQYF
CDR3nt: TGTGCCAGCAGTTCCCGGGTAGCGGGAGAGCTAGATACGCAGTATTTT

j_gene: TRBJ2-6
d_gene: TRBD2
abundance: -
v_gene: TRBV19
CDR3aa: CASSIVAGALGANVLTF
CDR3nt: TGTGCCAGTAGTATAGTGGCGGGAGCTCTGGGGGCCAACGTCCTGACTTTC

j_gene: TRBJ1-5
d_gene: -
abundance: -
v_gene: TRBV12-3/TRBV12-4
CDR3aa: CASRPVGGGNQPQHF
CDR3nt: TGTGCCAGCCGCCCCGTGGGGGGCGGTAATCAGCCCCAGCATTTT

j_gene: TRBJ2-3
d_gene: TRBD2
abundance: few
v_gene: TRBV2
CDR3aa: CASGGTSGDTDTQYF
CDR3nt: TGTGCCAGCGGAGGGACTAGCGGGGACACAGATACGCAGTATTTT

j_gene: TRBJ1-5
d_gene: -
abundance: many
v_gene: TRBV6-2/TRBV6-3
CDR3aa: CASSSTGPNQPQHF
CDR3nt: TGTGCCAGCAGTTCCACAGGCCCTAATCAGCCCCAGCATTTT

j_gene: TRBJ2-3
d_gene: -
abundance: few
v_gene: TRBV5-5
CDR3aa: CASSPGTHTDTQYF
CDR3nt: TGTGCCAGCAGCCCAGGGACCCACACAGATACGCAGTATTTT

j_gene: TRBJ2-2
d_gene: -
abundance: -
v_gene: TRBV2
CDR3aa: CATGGDSNTGELFF
CDR3nt: TGTGCCACCGGTGGTGACAGCAACACCGGGGAGCTGTTTTTT

j_gene: TRBJ2-4
d_gene: -
abundance: -
v_gene: TRBV5-4
CDR3aa: CASSLGIAKNIQYF
CDR3nt: TGTGCCAGCAGCTTGGGTATAGCCAAAAACATTCAGTACTTC

j_gene: TRBJ2-1
d_gene: -
abundance: -
v_gene: TRBV5-1
CDR3aa: CASSVLATRGKRGYNEQFF
CDR3nt: TGCGCCAGCAGCGTGCTGGCGACTAGGGGGAAGCGGGGCTACAATGAGCAGTTCTTC

j_gene: TRBJ1-2
d_gene: TRBD1
abundance: few
v_gene: TRBV20-1
CDR3aa: CSAETGWVRGYTF
CDR3nt: TGCAGTGCAGAGACAGGGTGGGTGAGGGGCTACACCTTC

j_gene: TRBJ2-2
d_gene: TRBD2
abundance: -
v_gene: TRBV6-5
CDR3aa: CASSSLAGQNTGELFF
CDR3nt: TGTGCCAGCAGTTCTTTAGCGGGCCAGAACACCGGGGAGCTGTTTTTT

j_gene: TRBJ2-1
d_gene: -
abundance: -
v_gene: TRBV10-3
CDR3aa: CAISPQTSRTPYNEQFF
CDR3nt: TGTGCCATCAGCCCCCAGACGTCCCGGACGCCTTACAATGAGCAGTTCTTC

j_gene: TRBJ1-2
d_gene: -
abundance: many
v_gene: TRBV6-1
CDR3aa: CASSLTGTRYGYTF
CDR3nt: TGTGCCAGCAGTCTAACCGGGACTCGCTATGGCTACACCTTC